This T cell receptor beta chain was identified during a study of neurological immune-mediated disorders. Each sequencing run yielded over 160 million TCR-beta sequences from 15-18 subjects. TCRdb re-analysed the 5' RACE reads in MiXCR, keeping a single row per CDR3 protein. The sample has more than 55,000 distinct CDR3 sequences, nearly 10% seen once; the top ten hold 12%. Time point denoted: longitudinal time-point 2. This clonotype was sampled from a man aged 25-45 years in good health. Sequenced material: PBMCs.

CDR3 loop: CASSILTSGDHYEQYF. CDR3 in DNA: TGTGCCAGTAGTATATTGACTAGCGGGGATCACTACGAGCAGTACTTC. The chain employs TRBV19 and TRBJ2-7, with 11 bases fitting TRBD2. Germline V gene lookup returns CDR1 LNHDA and CDR2 SQIVND (reference sequence). V shed 2 bases, J shed 3 bases, and the junction held 6 bases outside the gene matches. This CDR3 is 16 amino acids long.